Listed here are 17 T cell receptor beta chains from one sample, sequenced in a study of blood T cells in healthy people across ages. A J-beta primer mix and a sample-barcoded 5' primer were used in a second PCR of roughly 6 to 12 cycles. A single record per CDR3 protein comes from TCRdb applying MiXCR to the 5' RACE reads. The sample holds about 680,000 distinct CDR3 sequences, approximately 49% seen once. Sequencing input: blood. The receptors stem from a woman in her fifties or sixties in good health.

J is TRBJ2-1 and V is TRBV5-1; 7 bases fit TRBD2. Trimming removed 0 bases from V and 5 bases from J; junction bases left unmatched: 11. The CDR3 is made up of 17 amino acids. Germline V CDR1 and CDR2: SGHRS, YFSETQ. DNA for the CDR3: TGCGCCAGCAGCTTGGTTTGGGGGGGGGATACAAACAATGAGCAGTTCTTC. Encoded protein: CASSLVWGGDTNNEQFF.

V and J are TRBV12-3 or TRBV12-4 and TRBJ2-3; weak D call: TRBD2 (6 bases). The V end lost 5 bases, the J end lost 3 bases, and 18 bases lay between the germline ends. This CDR3 region has 16 residues. CDR3 region: CASSPGTGRGTDTQYF. CDR3 DNA sequence: TGTGCCAGCAGTCCAGGGACCGGGAGAGGTACAGATACGCAGTATTTT.

This chain connects TRBV3-1 to TRBJ1-1; D unclear. This CDR3 is 15 amino acids long. The germline V gene encodes CDR1 LGHDT and CDR2 YNNKEL (reference sequence). V lost 4 bases, J lost 2 bases, and 14 bases lay in between. The CDR3 bases are TGTGCCAGCAGCCGGTTTGTCGGGAAAAACACTGAAGCTTTCTTT. Its translation is CASSRFVGKNTEAFF.

The rearrangement links TRBV20-1 to TRBJ2-5; either TRBD1 or TRBD2 may supply D (5 bases each). This CDR3 has 14 amino acids. Germline CDR1 DFQATT, CDR2 SNEGSKA (reference sequence). V lost 6 bases, J lost 11 bases, and 25 bases lay in between. CDR3 protein: CSAVGTVGYNEQYF. CDR3 nucleotide sequence: TGCAGTGCCGTAGGGACGGTGGGTTACAATGAGCAGTACTTC.

This clonotype has just a few counts. One end of the junction varies from germline; a read error may be responsible. The chain has TRBV6-5 and TRBJ2-5; D uncertain. CDR1 is MNHEY and CDR2 is SVGAGI in the germline V gene. The CDR3 consists of 13 residues. This CDR3 is CASSDSRTKTQYF. The CDR3, as DNA: TGTGCCAGCAGTGACTCCAGGACGAAGACCCAGTACTTC.

A remark on this clonotype: A read error may account for a junction end that differs from germline. CDR3 in amino acids: CAGSFSKTQYF. The CDR3 DNA is TGCGCCGGCAGCTTCAGCAAGACCCAGTACTTC. The chain combines TRBV5-1 with TRBJ2-5; D not resolved. The CDR3 length is 11 residues. In germline, CDR1 is SGHRS, CDR2 YFSETQ.

The chain couples TRBV5-5 to TRBJ2-3; D uncertain. Germline lookup yields CDR1 SGHKS and CDR2 YYEKEE (reference sequence). CDR3 length: 13 residues. Trimming removed 0 bases at V and 6 bases at J, with 8 bases between. Here the CDR3 DNA reads TGTGCCAGCAGCTTGGAGTCTTTGGATACGCAGTATTTT. It translates to CASSLESLDTQYF.

In this sample, this clonotype turned up many times. The genes are TRBV29-1 and TRBJ2-7; 8 bases line up with TRBD1. Germline V CDR1 and CDR2: SQVTM, ANQGSEA. V lost 6 bases and J lost 3; bases outside the gene matches: 7. This CDR3 contains 13 residues. CDR3: CSVARGQGYEQYF. The DNA for the CDR3 is TGCAGCGTCGCTCGAGGACAGGGCTACGAGCAGTACTTC.

This chain uses TRBV6-2 or TRBV6-3 with TRBJ2-5; no definite D call. The CDR3 covers 10 residues. Per the germline V gene, CDR1 is MNHEY and CDR2 is SVGEGT. V lost 2 bases to trimming and J lost 7 bases, with 2 bases between them. The CDR3 DNA follows: TGTGCCAGCAGTTACAGGACCCAGTACTTC. Its translation: CASSYRTQYF.

The chain joins TRBV30 to TRBJ1-1, with 12 nucleotides matching TRBD1. V gave up 5 bases and J gave up 0 bases; unmatched junction bases: 10. CDR1 and CDR2 from the germline V gene are GTSNPN and SVGIG (reference sequence). The length of the CDR3 is 17 residues. The CDR3 DNA reads as TGTGCCTGGGGGAGGAGGGGGACAGGGGGCTTGAACACTGAAGCTTTCTTT. Amino acid sequence: CAWGRRGTGGLNTEAFF.

This clonotype was counted between two and nine times. CDR3 sequence (DNA): TGTGCCACCGTCTTGAACCAAGAGACCCAGTACTTC. Translated: CATVLNQETQYF. This chain joins TRBV12-3 or TRBV12-4 and TRBJ2-5; D unclear. The V end lost 10 bases, the J end lost 0 bases, and 9 bases lay between the germline ends. This CDR3 comprises 12 residues.

The chain links TRBV20-1 to TRBJ2-3; 10 bases agree with TRBD2. From germline, CDR1 is DFQATT and CDR2 SNEGSKA (reference sequence). J lost 6 bases, V lost 3 bases, and 6 bases had no gene match. The CDR3 has 14 amino acids. In nucleotides, the CDR3 is TGCAGTGCTAGTTTAGCGGGAGGATCTGATACGCAGTATTTT. It codes for CSASLAGGSDTQYF.

This clonotype was seen a handful of times. This rearrangement joins TRBV10-3 to TRBJ1-1; 9 bases match TRBD1. V lost 6 bases and J lost 2; bases outside the gene matches: 4. The CDR3 is 14 residues long. The germline gives CDR1 ENHRY, CDR2 SYGVKD. The CDR3 loop is CAIRLGQGNTEAFF. CDR3 nucleotide sequence: TGTGCCATCAGGTTGGGACAGGGAAACACTGAAGCTTTCTTT.

V and J are TRBV11-1 and TRBJ2-4, with D maybe TRBD1 (6 bases). The CDR3 is 16 residues long. Deletions cut 4 bases from V and 3 bases from J, with 16 bases between. The germline gives CDR1 SGHAT, CDR2 FQDESV (reference sequence). The CDR3 DNA follows: TGTGCCAGCAGCTACCTGGACAGAGCCGGCAAAAACATTCAGTACTTC. This translates into CASSYLDRAGKNIQYF.

This clonotype was detected ten times or more. The V and J genes are TRBV27 and TRBJ2-6; D call uncertain. Per the germline V gene, CDR1 is MNHEY and CDR2 is SMNVEV (reference sequence). Between the trimmed V and J ends, which lost 6 bases and 0 bases, there was a span of 3 bases. This CDR3 has 13 amino acids. CDR3: CASRASGANVLTF. In DNA form, the CDR3 reads TGTGCCAGCAGGGCCTCTGGGGCCAACGTCCTGACTTTC.

The sample holds many counts of this clonotype. The chain employs TRBV7-3 and TRBJ1-1, with 9 positions matching TRBD1. The CDR3 is 15 residues long. V gave up 5 bases and J gave up 4 bases; unmatched junction bases: 8. Germline values: CDR1 SGHTA, CDR2 FQGTGA. The CDR3 reads CASSPPGQGPTEAFF. DNA for the CDR3: TGTGCCAGCAGCCCACCGGGACAGGGCCCCACTGAAGCTTTCTTT.

J is TRBJ2-5 and V is TRBV24-1, with 7 nucleotides matching TRBD2. V trimming: 6 bases; J trimming: 11 bases; junction bases outside the gene matches: 14. Per germline, CDR1 KGHDR and CDR2 SFDVKD. This CDR3 has 14 residues. The CDR3 reads CATSPAGRVREQYF. CDR3 DNA: TGTGCCACCAGTCCGGCAGGGAGGGTGAGGGAGCAGTACTTC.